The clone carrying this TCR beta chain was detected only a few times. The sample is drawn from a study of patients and donors after allogeneic stem cell transplantation. MiXCR was run by TCRdb on the RT-PCR reads, yielding one entry per CDR3 protein. Of under 200,000 distinct CDR3 sequences listed, approximately 28% are singletons. CDR1 SNHLY and CDR2 FYNNEI come from the germline V gene. CDR3 length: 12 residues. The V end was cut by 2 bases, the J end by 6 bases, with 7 bases between. Sample: blood, either unsorted or a sorted T cell fraction (not recorded which). The sequence derives from a human donor who was either an allogeneic HSCT recipient or a stem cell or donor lymphocyte infusion donor (not recorded which). It is not recorded whose cells these are; they may come from a transplant donor. This chain connects TRBV2 to TRBJ2-5; D is unclear. CDR3 in DNA: TGTGCCAGCAGTGAAATGGGAAAGACCCAGTACTTC. This gives the protein CASSEMGKTQYF.